Each of the 15 T cell receptor beta chains below was sequenced from the same sample in a study of beta chain features in type 1 diabetes (dated by TCRdb to the late 2010s). The method was the immunoSEQ multiplex PCR assay. The entire amount of isolated RNA was reverse transcribed using the High Capacity cDNA Reverse Transcription Kit, so the sequenced TCRB transcripts were expressed ones. TCRdb limited this immuneACCESS table to in-frame rearrangements with V and J called. A share of clones is missing; checked studies link under half to unresolved V genes, and the rest is unexplained. The sample records hundreds of thousands of clones, about a sixth of which are singletons. The ten largest clones capture 0.02% to 0.03% of the sample. Source material: naive CD4+ T cells from blood. Taken with the paper, the label for cell subset or site translates to: true naive CD4+ T cells. The receptors come from a woman aged 18-29 years in good health.

This clone has only a few counts. The chain uses TRBV5-1 and TRBJ2-5; D is unresolved. Trimming took 0 bases from V and 4 from J, leaving 4 bases between them. The germline V gene has CDR1 SGHRS and CDR2 YFSETQ. The CDR3 has 12 residues. The CDR3 here is CASSLVSETQYF. The CDR3 coding sequence is TGCGCCAGCAGCTTGGTCTCAGAGACCCAGTACTTC.

The genes are TRBV7-2 and TRBJ1-5, with D unresolved. This CDR3 comprises 14 residues. V dropped 5 bases and J dropped 0 bases, with 8 bases sitting between them. Germline assignment: CDR1 SGHTA and CDR2 FQGNSA. In nucleotides, the CDR3 is TGTGCCAGCAGCACACAGCCTAGCAATCAGCCCCAGCATTTT. Translated: CASSTQPSNQPQHF.

This clone was counted between two and nine times. The CDR3 is CASSPRRGQSTDTQYF. CDR3 in DNA: TGTGCCAGCAGCCCCCGTCGGGGCCAAAGCACAGATACGCAGTATTTT. V and J are TRBV7-2 and TRBJ2-3; D could derive from TRBD1 or TRBD2 (5 bases each). V lost 5 bases and J 0 bases, leaving 15 bases between the germline ends. In germline, CDR1 is SGHTA, CDR2 FQGNSA. This CDR3 region has 16 residues.

Points on this clone: Other DNA sequences in the sample encode the same CDR3. V usage is TRBV5-1 and J usage is TRBJ2-7; D is unclear. CDR1 and CDR2 (germline): SGHRS, YFSETQ. This CDR3 is 14 amino acids long. Deletions cut 0 bases from V and 2 bases from J, with 9 bases between. The CDR3 spells CASSLGTATYEQYF. CDR3 bases: TGCGCCAGCAGCTTGGGAACAGCAACCTACGAGCAGTACTTC.

This clone was picked up a small number of times. V usage is TRBV16 and J usage is TRBJ2-6; no clear D gene. Trimming took 0 bases from V and 0 from J, leaving 6 bases between them. This CDR3 is 16 amino acids long. Germline loops: CDR1 KGHSY, CDR2 FQNENV. The CDR3 spells CASSQSPSSGANVLTF. In nucleotides, the CDR3 is TGTGCCAGCAGCCAATCGCCCAGCTCTGGGGCCAACGTCCTGACTTTC.

The rearrangement links TRBV6-5 to TRBJ2-7; D unresolved. CDR3 length: 14 residues. Germline assignment: CDR1 MNHEY and CDR2 SVGAGI. Trimming removed 0 bases at V and 0 bases at J, with 6 bases between. CDR3: CASSYSVGSYEQYF. Written as DNA, the CDR3 is TGTGCCAGCAGTTACTCTGTGGGCTCCTACGAGCAGTACTTC.

There are a few counts of this clone. V gene TRBV7-6 combines with J gene TRBJ1-1; TRBD1 matches 8 bases. V lost 0 bases, J lost 0 bases, and 6 bases stayed unmatched. There are 17 residues in the CDR3. The germline V gene encodes CDR1 SGHVS and CDR2 FNYEAQ. CDR3 in amino acids: CASSLASGTGMNTEAFF. The CDR3 DNA sequence: TGTGCCAGCAGCTTAGCATCCGGGACAGGCATGAACACTGAAGCTTTCTTT.

This clone has just a few counts. This chain links TRBV11-2 with TRBJ2-6, with TRBD1 matching over 9 bases. V trimming: 3 bases; J trimming: 2 bases; junction bases outside the gene matches: 11. This CDR3 is 19 amino acids long. The V gene's germline CDR1 is SGHAT and CDR2 FQNNGV. Written as DNA, the CDR3 is TGTGCCAGCAGCTTCGCATACAGGGGGCCCGGGCCTGGGGCCAACGTCCTGACTTTC. Translating it yields CASSFAYRGPGPGANVLTF.

This clone was counted between two and nine times. The chain carries TRBV28 and TRBJ2-1; 15 positions match TRBD2. The germline CDR1 and CDR2 sequences are MDHEN and SYDVKM. Germline trimming cut 5 bases from V and 0 bases from J; bases unmatched to any gene: 5. This CDR3 is built from 18 residues. The CDR3 DNA reads as TGTGCCAGCAGTGTCGGGACTAGCGGGAGGAGCTCCTACAATGAGCAGTTCTTC. Translated, it gives CASSVGTSGRSSYNEQFF.

This clone was seen a few times. The chain is built from TRBV7-3 and TRBJ2-2, with D unclear. CDR1 and CDR2 from the germline V gene are SGHTA and FQGTGA. The CDR3 totals 12 residues. V was clipped by 8 bases and J by 4 bases, with 8 bases between them. The CDR3 DNA reads as TGTGCCAGCGGATACAGCACCGGGGAGCTGTTTTTT. Its protein product is CASGYSTGELFF.

This sequence joins TRBV10-3 and TRBJ2-5; D perhaps matches TRBD2 (6 bases). The better agreement between TRBJ2-7 and the DNA end casts doubt on the J call. The V gene's germline CDR1 is ENHRY and CDR2 SYGVKD. CDR3 length: 15 amino acids. CDR3 loop: CAISESTSNSYEQYF. DNA of the CDR3: TGTGCCATCAGTGAGTCTACTAGCAACTCCTACGAGCAGTACTTC.

The chain uses TRBV5-1 and TRBJ2-2; D is possibly TRBD1 or TRBD2 (7 bases each). The CDR3 is 15 residues long. CDR1 and CDR2 from the germline V gene are SGHRS and YFSETQ. The germline V and J ends were trimmed by 3 bases and 0 bases, with 9 bases remaining between them. For the CDR3, the DNA is TGCGCCAGCAGCTCAGGGGGGGCGAACACCGGGGAGCTGTTTTTT. Residues: CASSSGGANTGELFF.

This chain links TRBV7-9 with TRBJ2-5; 15 nucleotides agree with TRBD2. The CDR3 loop spans 15 amino acids. V lost 5 bases and J lost 6; bases outside the gene matches: 4. CDR1 SEHNR and CDR2 FQNEAQ come from the germline V gene (reference sequence). The CDR3 reads CASSPGTSGRQTQYF. CDR3 sequence (DNA): TGTGCCAGCAGCCCAGGGACTAGCGGGAGGCAGACCCAGTACTTC.

This chain connects TRBV6-5 to TRBJ2-7; possibly TRBD1 or TRBD2 for D (5 bases each). CDR3 length: 15 residues. Trimming removed 2 bases at V and 3 bases at J, with 14 bases between. CDR1 and CDR2 (germline): MNHEY, SVGAGI. CDR3 amino acids: CASSYGTGGFYEQYF. The CDR3 bases are TGTGCCAGCAGTTACGGGACCGGCGGGTTCTACGAGCAGTACTTC.

Regarding this clone: The same CDR3 is also encoded by other DNA sequences in this sample. CDR3: CASSRVLAAEAFF. Here the CDR3 DNA reads TGTGCCAGCAGCAGGGTGTTAGCCGCTGAAGCTTTCTTT. The rearrangement joins TRBV14 to TRBJ1-1; the D is unclear. V dropped 5 bases and J dropped 6 bases, with 13 bases sitting between them. The CDR3 covers 13 residues. CDR1 and CDR2 from the germline V gene are SGHDN and FVKESK.